The 24 T cell receptor beta chains reported below all come from one sample, sequenced in a study of T cells after yellow fever vaccination. TCRdb independently ran MiXCR on the 5' RACE reads; one entry per CDR3 protein. The sample shows 200,000 to 300,000 distinct CDR3 sequences, roughly 3.7% of them seen only once. The sample here was PBMCs, taken 15 days after the yellow fever booster vaccination. The receptors stem from a man between 18 and 29 years old who received the YFV17D yellow fever vaccine.

This clonotype occurred many times. This chain joins TRBV13 and TRBJ2-3; 9 nucleotides align to TRBD1. The CDR3 has 14 residues. Per germline, CDR1 PRHDT and CDR2 FYEKMQ (reference sequence). V was clipped by 3 bases and J by 6 bases; unmatched bases: 4. CDR3 coding DNA: TGTGCCAGCAGCTTTGGGACAGGGCGGGATACGCAGTATTTT. It is translated as CASSFGTGRDTQYF.

This clonotype was seen ten or more times. The chain links TRBV24-1 to TRBJ2-5; D possibly uses TRBD1 or TRBD2 (6 bases each). This CDR3 spans 15 amino acids. From germline, CDR1 is KGHDR and CDR2 SFDVKD. Trimming removed 0 bases from V and 4 bases from J, with 11 bases in between. CDR3 region: CATSDLRGAGETQYF. The CDR3 DNA is TGTGCCACCAGTGATTTGAGGGGGGCGGGAGAGACCCAGTACTTC.

In this sample, this clonotype turned up many times. The chain recombines TRBV7-9 with TRBJ2-4, with D uncertain. V was shortened by 5 bases and J by 8 bases, with 10 bases between the two germline ends. The CDR3 sequence is 12 residues long. CDR1 and CDR2 from the germline V gene are SEHNR and FQNEAQ (reference sequence). CDR3 residues: CASSLDRDIQYF. The CDR3 bases are TGTGCCAGCAGCCTGGACCGAGACATTCAGTACTTC.

There are many counts of this clonotype. The J gene is TRBJ2-7, the V gene TRBV10-3; TRBD1 agrees at 9 bases. CDR3 length: 15 residues. Germline lookup yields CDR1 ENHRY and CDR2 SYGVKD. J lost 6 bases, V lost 5 bases, and 11 bases had no gene match. The CDR3 sequence is CAISITPGQGAEQYF. The DNA for the CDR3 is TGTGCCATCAGTATAACTCCGGGACAGGGAGCCGAGCAGTACTTC.

The J gene is TRBJ2-3, the V gene TRBV5-1, with 7 bases lining up with TRBD1. CDR1 and CDR2 (germline): SGHRS, YFSETQ. CDR3 size: 15 residues. Unmatched junction bases numbered 6, after V lost 3 bases and J lost 2 bases. The CDR3 spells CASSYLGGNTDTQYF. CDR3 nucleotides: TGCGCCAGCAGCTACCTAGGGGGCAACACAGATACGCAGTATTTT.

This clonotype was counted ten times or more. V usage is TRBV6-2 or TRBV6-3 and J usage is TRBJ2-1; 8 bases match TRBD2. Germline CDR1 MNHEY, CDR2 SVGEGT. The CDR3 consists of 15 residues. Trimming at V came to 6 bases and at J to 10 bases, leaving 14 bases not matched to a gene. CDR3 sequence (DNA): TGTGCCAGCAGCATCGGGGGGGCCCTACAATGGGAGCAGTTCTTC. This encodes CASSIGGALQWEQFF.

This clonotype was seen ten or more times. This chain joins TRBV27 and TRBJ2-2, with D unclear. The CDR3 consists of 11 residues. V was clipped by 5 bases and J by 6 bases, with 4 bases between them. Germline CDR1 MNHEY, CDR2 SMNVEV (reference sequence). DNA for the CDR3: TGTGCCAGCAGTACGGCCGGGGAGCTGTTTTTT. Protein sequence: CASSTAGELFF.

In its sample, this clonotype was seen many times. The rearrangement links TRBV7-3 to TRBJ1-1, with D possibly being TRBD1 (6 bases). The CDR3 is 15 residues long. Trimming left V 2 bases short and J 1 base short, with 11 bases between. Germline values: CDR1 SGHTA, CDR2 FQGTGA. The DNA of the CDR3 is TGTGCCAGCAGCTTATACGGGGGGCAGAACACTGAAGCTTTCTTT. As protein: CASSLYGGQNTEAFF.

The table lists this clonotype with many counts. V is TRBV7-8 and J is TRBJ2-7; D might be TRBD1 (6 bases). CDR1 SGHVS and CDR2 FQNEAQ come from the germline V gene. The CDR3 totals 15 residues. Trimming pared 7 bases from V and 3 bases from J, leaving 19 bases between. The CDR3 region is CASTVGQKWSYEQYF. In DNA form, the CDR3 reads TGTGCCAGCACAGTGGGACAAAAATGGAGCTACGAGCAGTACTTC.

The J gene is TRBJ1-3, the V gene TRBV7-2, with D possibly matching TRBD1 (5 bases). The ends were cut back, 7 bases at V and 0 bases at J, with 19 bases in the middle. CDR1 is SGHTA and CDR2 is FQGNSA in the germline V gene. The CDR3 has 17 amino acids. The CDR3 spells CASIKGKAEISGNTIYF. DNA for the CDR3: TGTGCCAGCATCAAGGGGAAGGCGGAGATCTCTGGAAACACCATATATTTT.

At least ten counts were recorded for this clonotype. The chain employs TRBV5-8 and TRBJ2-3; weak D call: TRBD2 (6 bases). Germline values: CDR1 SGHTS, CDR2 YDEGEE. The CDR3 extends over 14 amino acids. V was clipped by 4 bases and J by 2 bases, with 11 bases between them. The CDR3 DNA follows: TGTGCCAGCAGCACCGGGACTTTCACAGATACGCAGTATTTT. Its protein product is CASSTGTFTDTQYF.

Many counts were recorded for this clonotype. The rearrangement uses TRBV7-2 and TRBJ2-3, with D unresolved. The V end lost 5 bases, the J end lost 6 bases, and 6 bases lay between the germline ends. Per germline, CDR1 SGHTA and CDR2 FQGNSA. This CDR3 spans 11 amino acids. In DNA form, the CDR3 reads TGTGCCAGCAGCATAGGTGATACGCAGTATTTT. This encodes CASSIGDTQYF.

This clonotype was detected ten times or more. This chain connects TRBV20-1 to TRBJ1-5; D is possibly TRBD1 (5 bases). This CDR3 has 16 amino acids. V lost 0 bases and J 6 bases, leaving 18 bases between the germline ends. The germline CDR1 and CDR2 sequences are DFQATT and SNEGSKA (reference sequence). The CDR3 region is CSARDTGFWGSQPQHF. CDR3 bases: TGCAGTGCTAGAGATACGGGTTTTTGGGGCAGTCAGCCCCAGCATTTT.

Regarding this clonotype: Being one base from a much bigger clone, this may be a read error. The chain links TRBV11-2 to TRBJ2-1; D is tentatively TRBD1 or TRBD2 (5 bases each). Germline V gene sequence: CDR1 SGHAT, CDR2 FQNNGV. There are 16 residues in the CDR3. CDR3 loop: CASSFQMESRDHEQSF. CDR3 in DNA: TGTGCCAGCAGCTTCCAGATGGAGTCCCGGGACCATGAGCAGTCCTTC.

The table lists this clonotype with a count of one. The junction does not match germline at one end; this may be a read error. The CDR3 DNA reads as TGCAGTGCTCGACGTAACACTGTAGCTTTCTTT. It translates to CSARRNTVAFF. J is TRBJ1-1 and V is TRBV20-1; D gene uncertain. The V gene's germline CDR1 is DFQATT and CDR2 SNEGSKA (reference sequence). This CDR3 is built from 11 residues.

In its sample, this clonotype was seen many times. The chain combines TRBV20-1 with TRBJ1-4; a weak D match, TRBD1 (6 bases). CDR3 length: 14 residues. Deletions cut 4 bases from V and 4 bases from J, with 13 bases between. The V gene's germline CDR1 is DFQATT and CDR2 SNEGSKA (reference sequence). CDR3 protein: CSATGGAGNEKLFF. CDR3 bases: TGCAGTGCTACGGGGGGGGCGGGTAATGAAAAACTGTTTTTT.

This clonotype was observed many times. V and J are TRBV5-1 and TRBJ1-2; a possible D gene is TRBD1 (6 bases). CDR3 length: 14 amino acids. Deletions cut 3 bases from V and 8 bases from J, with 17 bases between. From germline, CDR1 is SGHRS and CDR2 YFSETQ. The CDR3 DNA sequence: TGCGCCAGCAGCTCTAACAGGGACGGCGGAGGCTACACCTTC. Its translation is CASSSNRDGGGYTF.

This clonotype was recorded at least ten times. The CDR3 protein is CASGQVPGQPQHF. CDR3 in DNA: TGTGCTAGTGGACAGGTTCCGGGCCAGCCCCAGCATTTT. The chain combines TRBV12-5 with TRBJ1-5; D may be TRBD1 (5 bases). CDR1 and CDR2 (germline): LGHNT, FRNRAP. Deletions cut 6 bases from V and 7 bases from J, with 13 bases between. This CDR3 is built from 13 residues.

The sample holds many counts of this clonotype. The chain has TRBV7-2 and TRBJ2-5; D not resolved. CDR3 length equals 12 residues. Between the trimmed V and J ends, which lost 3 bases and 1 base, there was a span of 3 bases. Germline V gives CDR1 SGHTA, CDR2 FQGNSA. CDR3 protein: CASSFAQETQYF. In DNA form, the CDR3 reads TGTGCCAGCAGCTTTGCCCAAGAGACCCAGTACTTC.

This clonotype was seen repeatedly, ten times or more. J is TRBJ2-7 and V is TRBV6-6; 8 bases map to TRBD1. The V segment lost 9 bases and the J segment 1 base; nucleotides outside the gene matches: 8. This CDR3 comprises 14 residues. Germline assignment: CDR1 MNHNY and CDR2 SVGAGI (reference sequence). CDR3 amino acids: CASSDRGVSYEQYF. CDR3 in DNA: TGTGCCAGTTCAGACAGGGGTGTTTCCTACGAGCAGTACTTC.

Points on this clonotype: Possible read error: a much larger clone is one base away. The chain joins TRBV4-1 to TRBJ2-2, with 10 nucleotides matching TRBD2. The CDR3 extends over 15 amino acids. The V gene's germline CDR1 is MGHRA and CDR2 YSYEKL. CDR3 residues: CASRLSGGNPGELFF. CDR3 DNA: TGCGCCAGCAGGCTTAGCGGGGGGAACCCCGGGGAGCTGTTTTTT.

The table lists this clonotype with many counts. The V gene is TRBV7-2, the J gene TRBJ1-2; D is unclear. The germline gives CDR1 SGHTA, CDR2 FQGNSA. Trimming shortened V by 1 base and J by 0 bases, and 12 bases separated the two germline ends. The CDR3 has 16 amino acids. The CDR3 loop reads CASSLGTVPSNYGYTF. The CDR3 DNA is TGTGCCAGCAGCTTAGGGACGGTTCCCTCTAACTATGGCTACACCTTC. The full variable domain, with the rest looked up from reference TRBV7-2 and TRBJ1-2, is GAGVSQSPSNKVTEKGKDVELRCDPISGHTALYWYRQSLGQGLEFLIYFQGNSAPDKSGLPSDRFSAERTGGSVSTLTIQRTQQEDSAVYLCASSLGTVPSNYGYTFGSGTRLTVV.

Ten or more counts support this clonotype. The genes are TRBV5-6 and TRBJ2-7; 11 bases map to TRBD2. The CDR3 runs 15 residues. Losses at the gene ends were 3 bases for V and 2 bases for J; bases not matched to a gene: 4. Germline V gene data show CDR1 as SGHDT and CDR2 as YYEEEE. The CDR3 protein is CASSSTSGDAYEQYV. The CDR3 DNA reads as TGTGCCAGCAGCTCGACTAGCGGGGATGCCTACGAGCAGTACGTC.

This clonotype was recorded at least ten times. The gene calls are TRBV20-1 and TRBJ2-7, with 7 positions matching TRBD1. Germline-derived CDR1 and CDR2 are DFQATT and SNEGSKA (reference sequence). J was trimmed by 4 bases and V by 6 bases; bases with no gene match: 6. This CDR3 is 12 amino acids long. In DNA form, the CDR3 reads TGCAGTGCCAAGGGGACAGATTACGAGCAGTACGTC. Its protein is CSAKGTDYEQYV.